The source of this TCR beta chain is a study of shared clonotypes between healthy human individuals. General study findings and limits: At large depth, rarefaction still showed sorted-subset sequencing to be incomplete.

Positive CCR7 selection of CD45RO-negative cells yielded the naive CD8 cells, and terminally differentiated effector memory CD45RA+ cells were excluded. Note on this clone: Its antigen is not known.

The repertoire was sequenced with immunoSEQ multiplex PCR; TCRdb's copy has only in-frame clones and lacks some. The sample contains some 2.1 million clones, roughly 95% of which appear only once. Sequenced input: naive CD8+ T cells from PBMCs. The receptor's source is a man between 18 and 35 years old in good health. Some clones in this sample may be carry-over from other donors' samples.

CDR3 sequence (DNA): TGTGCCAGCAGTCCAAGACAGGGCTTCGTGGATACGCAGTATTTT. It codes for CASSPRQGFVDTQYF. This chain connects TRBV27 to TRBJ2-3, with TRBD1 matching 7 bases. CDR1 MNHEY and CDR2 SMNVEV come from the germline V gene (reference sequence). Germline trimming cut 5 bases from V and 6 bases from J; bases unmatched to any gene: 11. The CDR3 runs 15 residues.